A single sample is the source of the 14 T cell receptor beta chains below, sequenced in a study of response to subunit inactivated influenza vaccine. TCRdb re-derived calls from the RT-PCR reads in MiXCR, one entry per CDR3 protein. The sample records hundreds of thousands of distinct CDR3 sequences, 11% being singletons. A further study also used this sample, focusing on T cells expressing NK-cell markers. That work adds: Template switching by 5'RACE with UMIs generated the TCR beta cDNA.

Sequences were derived from PBMCs from blood, sampled on the day of vaccination. These receptor sequences come from a man aged 50-60 years who received an inactivated influenza vaccine.

The chain has TRBV27 and TRBJ2-7; no clear D gene. V lost 5 bases, J lost 0 bases, and 14 bases lay in between. This CDR3 contains 15 residues. Germline-derived CDR1 and CDR2 are MNHEY and SMNVEV (reference sequence). CDR3 region: CASSPLPASSYEQYF. In DNA form, the CDR3 reads TGTGCCAGCAGTCCCCTCCCCGCGAGCTCCTACGAGCAGTACTTC.

The chain uses TRBV24-1 and TRBJ1-2; unclear D gene. CDR3 length: 12 residues. The V and J ends lost 4 bases and 5 bases respectively, with 7 bases between them. Per the germline V gene, CDR1 is KGHDR and CDR2 is SFDVKD. This chain's CDR3 is CATSDQRYGYTF. The CDR3 coding sequence is TGTGCCACCAGTGACCAGAGATATGGCTACACCTTC.

The rearrangement joins TRBV5-1 to TRBJ2-2; 10 positions match TRBD1. Trimming took 4 bases from V and 4 from J; bases not matched to a gene: 7. This CDR3 is 16 amino acids long. CDR1 is SGHRS and CDR2 is YFSETQ in the germline V gene. The CDR3 bases are TGCGCCAGCAGCCTCACCGGGACAGGGGCCACCGGGGAGCTGTTTTTT. Encoded protein: CASSLTGTGATGELFF.

V gene TRBV12-3 or TRBV12-4 combines with J gene TRBJ2-3; D not certain. V was pared by 2 bases and J by 3 bases, with 24 bases between. CDR3 size: 19 residues. CDR3 sequence reads: CASSLFYLTSGSQTDTQYF. CDR3 coding DNA: TGTGCCAGCAGTTTATTCTACTTAACCTCAGGATCCCAAACAGATACGCAGTATTTT.

This clonotype showed up many times. This chain joins TRBV12-3 or TRBV12-4 and TRBJ1-3, with no clear D. The CDR3 contains 12 residues. V gave up 5 bases and J gave up 0 bases, with 2 bases separating them. For the CDR3, the DNA is TGTGCCAGCAGTCTCTCTGGAAACACCATATATTTT. It translates to CASSLSGNTIYF.

The gene calls are TRBV20-1 and TRBJ1-2; tentative D call: TRBD1 (6 bases). The CDR3 covers 13 residues. The germline CDR1 and CDR2 sequences are DFQATT and SNEGSKA (reference sequence). V was cut by 5 bases and J by 4 bases, with 14 bases left in between. The CDR3 sequence is CSAGSTGLYGYTF. The CDR3 DNA follows: TGCAGTGCTGGAAGTACAGGGCTCTATGGCTACACCTTC.

This clonotype was counted only a few times. The J gene is TRBJ2-2, the V gene TRBV10-3; D tentatively reads TRBD1 or TRBD2 (6 bases each). Germline V CDR1 and CDR2: ENHRY, SYGVKD. Trimming shortened V by 10 bases and J by 4 bases, and 16 bases separated the two germline ends. There are 14 residues in the CDR3. CDR3 sequence: CATRGPGVTGELFF. In nucleotides, the CDR3 is TGTGCCACGCGGGGACCAGGGGTCACCGGGGAGCTGTTTTTT.

The chain carries TRBV18 and TRBJ2-7; 7 bases agree with TRBD2. In germline, CDR1 is KGHSH, CDR2 LQKENI. This CDR3 spans 16 amino acids. Trimming cost V 2 bases and J 4 bases; bases outside gene matches: 11. CDR3 in DNA: TGTGCCAGCTCACCAATGGGTGTCGGGGGACTATACGAGCAGTACTTC. This translates into CASSPMGVGGLYEQYF.

This chain joins TRBV28 and TRBJ1-2, with a weak D call TRBD1 (6 bases). Germline-derived CDR1 and CDR2 are MDHEN and SYDVKM. The CDR3 length is 16 residues. Trimming shortened V by 6 bases and J by 0 bases, and 17 bases separated the two germline ends. The CDR3: CASSRTGKGPNYGYTF. CDR3 nucleotide sequence: TGTGCCAGCAGCCGCACAGGGAAGGGCCCTAACTATGGCTACACCTTC.

This clonotype was picked up many times. The chain employs TRBV6-2 or TRBV6-3 and TRBJ1-5; D gene unclear. CDR3 size: 14 residues. Germline lookup yields CDR1 MNHEY and CDR2 SVGEGT. V was clipped by 2 bases and J by 4 bases, with 9 bases between them. CDR3 sequence reads: CASSYPSTNQPQHF. CDR3 bases: TGTGCCAGCAGTTACCCATCTACTAATCAGCCCCAGCATTTT.

The table lists this clonotype with a few counts. The chain recombines TRBV18 with TRBJ2-7; TRBD2 is a possible D gene (6 bases). V was cut by 6 bases and J by 4 bases, with 19 bases left in between. CDR1 and CDR2 (germline): KGHSH, LQKENI. The CDR3 totals 15 residues. CDR3 DNA sequence: TGTGCCAGCTCCTTGGGGGATAGCGGCCCTTACGAGCAGTACTTC. Its translation: CASSLGDSGPYEQYF.

This clonotype was observed a handful of times. The gene calls are TRBV27 and TRBJ2-5, with 11 bases lining up with TRBD2. The CDR3 runs 15 residues. V gave up 10 bases and J gave up 2 bases; unmatched junction bases: 9. Germline assignment: CDR1 MNHEY and CDR2 SMNVEV (reference sequence). As DNA, the CDR3 is TGTGCCACCATGTTACTAGCGGGAGTTCAAGAGACCCAGTACTTC. It encodes CATMLLAGVQETQYF.

CDR3 loop: CASSQGTGIGETQYF. CDR3 nucleotides: TGCGCCAGCAGCCAAGGGACAGGCATTGGAGAGACCCAGTACTTC. The gene calls are TRBV4-1 and TRBJ2-5; 7 nucleotides match TRBD1. J gave up 4 bases and V 1 base, and 6 bases lay outside the gene matches. Looked up from germline, CDR1 is MGHRA and CDR2 is YSYEKL. The CDR3 has 15 amino acids.

This clonotype was seen a few times. The rearrangement uses TRBV14 and TRBJ2-7, with D perhaps matching TRBD2 (6 bases). Germline-derived CDR1 and CDR2 are SGHDN and FVKESK. The V end was cut by 4 bases, the J end by 1 base, with 11 bases between. The CDR3 spans 14 residues. The DNA for the CDR3 is TGTGCCAGCAGCCGAGGACTATTGTCCTACGAGCAGTACTTC. It translates to CASSRGLLSYEQYF.